The 29 T cell receptor beta chains below come from one sample, sequenced in a study of identical twins. TCRdb passed the 5' RACE reads through MiXCR, listing each CDR3 protein once. The sample contains some 500,000 distinct CDR3 sequences, approximately 14% of which appear only once. The data also belong to a second study, concerning yellow fever vaccine responses in identical twins.

The sequencing sample was made of CD4+ T cells sorted from blood. The receptors originated from a woman younger than 35 in good health.

This chain joins TRBV18 and TRBJ2-2; no firm D call. The CDR3 is 16 amino acids. CDR1 is KGHSH, CDR2 LQKENI, per germline. V was clipped by 3 bases and J by 4 bases, with 15 bases between them. The CDR3 DNA sequence: TGTGCCAGCTCACCGGTAACTAACCTTGCCACCGGGGAGCTGTTTTTT. It yields the protein CASSPVTNLATGELFF.

This chain connects TRBV10-3 to TRBJ2-1, with D tentatively TRBD2 (6 bases). V dropped 7 bases and J dropped 4 bases, with 14 bases sitting between them. Germline V gene data show CDR1 as ENHRY and CDR2 as SYGVKD. The CDR3 extends over 14 amino acids. The chain's CDR3 is CAITESGLYNEQFF. The CDR3 bases are TGTGCCATCACCGAATCTGGACTATACAATGAGCAGTTCTTC.

This sequence joins TRBV29-1 and TRBJ2-1; D ambiguous. CDR1 SQVTM and CDR2 ANQGSEA come from the germline V gene. With 5 bases removed from V and 4 bases from J, the gap between germline ends came to 9 bases. This CDR3 is 12 amino acids long. The CDR3 nucleotides read TGCAGCGTTCGTCTCGTTTACAATGAGCAGTTCTTC. Protein product: CSVRLVYNEQFF.

This chain uses TRBV10-2 with TRBJ1-4; 11 nucleotides align to TRBD1. V shed 6 bases, J shed 7 bases, and the junction held 4 bases outside the gene matches. The length of the CDR3 is 14 residues. CDR1 and CDR2 (germline): WSHSY, SAAADI. CDR3 region: CASRAGTGGEKLFF. The CDR3 DNA reads TGCGCCAGCAGGGCCGGGACAGGGGGTGAAAAACTGTTTTTT.

The chain joins TRBV28 to TRBJ2-2; 14 bases are a match to TRBD2. CDR3 length: 17 residues. Germline CDR1 is MDHEN and CDR2 is SYDVKM. With 5 bases clipped from V and 5 bases from J, the junction kept 7 bases outside the gene matches. The CDR3 here is CASSRGLAGEGTGELFF. The DNA of the CDR3 is TGTGCCAGCAGTCGGGGACTAGCGGGAGAGGGAACCGGGGAGCTGTTTTTT.

The gene calls are TRBV5-1 and TRBJ2-1, with D possibly being TRBD2 (5 bases). The CDR3 extends over 15 amino acids. CDR1 and CDR2 from the germline V gene are SGHRS and YFSETQ. V dropped 4 bases and J dropped 4 bases, with 15 bases sitting between them. The CDR3 protein is CASSQDSTRYNEQFF. In nucleotides, the CDR3 is TGCGCCAGCAGCCAGGACTCTACACGATACAATGAGCAGTTCTTC.

V is TRBV5-1 and J is TRBJ2-7; D is perhaps TRBD1 or TRBD2 (5 bases each). This CDR3 comprises 16 residues. V lost 4 bases to trimming and J lost 0 bases, with 17 bases between them. Germline CDR1 is SGHRS and CDR2 is YFSETQ. CDR3 residues: CASSTQPGTISYEQYF. In DNA, the CDR3 is TGCGCCAGCAGCACACAACCGGGGACCATCTCCTACGAGCAGTACTTC.

J is TRBJ2-3 and V is TRBV7-2; D not certain. There are 13 residues in the CDR3. Germline CDR1 is SGHTA and CDR2 is FQGNSA. The V end was cut by 7 bases, the J end by 2 bases, with 10 bases between. CDR3 sequence (DNA): TGTGCCAGCACCCCACAACCCACAGATACGCAGTATTTT. Translation: CASTPQPTDTQYF. The variable domain in full, completed from reference TRBV7-2 and TRBJ2-3, reads GAGVSQSPSNKVTEKGKDVELRCDPISGHTALYWYRQSLGQGLEFLIYFQGNSAPDKSGLPSDRFSAERTGGSVSTLTIQRTQQEDSAVYLCASTPQPTDTQYFGPGTRLTVL.

This clonotype was detected ten times or more. The V call is TRBV29-1, the J call TRBJ2-1, with 15 positions matching TRBD2. This CDR3 region has 15 residues. Germline loops: CDR1 SQVTM, CDR2 ANQGSEA. With V trimmed by 7 bases and J by 11 bases, 12 bases remained unmatched. The CDR3 coding sequence is TGCAGCGCCGAATTCGGACTAGCGGGAGGGGTAAAGCAGTTCTTC. This codes for CSAEFGLAGGVKQFF.

This chain uses TRBV7-9 with TRBJ1-5; TRBD1 aligns across 7 bases. Per the germline V gene, CDR1 is SEHNR and CDR2 is FQNEAQ (reference sequence). CDR3 length equals 15 residues. V gave up 3 bases and J gave up 4 bases; unmatched junction bases: 6. The CDR3 DNA sequence: TGTGCCAGCAGCTTTGGGACAGCTACGAATCAGCCCCAGCATTTT. It translates to CASSFGTATNQPQHF.

The chain couples TRBV20-1 to TRBJ2-5; D tentatively reads TRBD1 or TRBD2 (6 bases each). The CDR3 consists of 14 residues. Germline V gives CDR1 DFQATT, CDR2 SNEGSKA (reference sequence). Between the trimmed V and J ends, which lost 3 bases and 7 bases, there was a span of 18 bases. DNA for the CDR3: TGCAGTGCTAGGGTCATAATTGGAGGGGGGACCCAGTACTTC. Translating it yields CSARVIIGGGTQYF.

The table lists this clonotype with a few counts. The genes are TRBV2 and TRBJ2-7, with 9 positions matching TRBD1. V shed 7 bases and J 4 bases; nucleotides not matched to a gene: 8. This CDR3 has 14 residues. Germline values: CDR1 SNHLY, CDR2 FYNNEI. The CDR3 region has the DNA TGTGCCAGCAATTCGGACAGGGGCCCATACGAGCAGTACTTC. This translates into CASNSDRGPYEQYF. Filled out from reference TRBV2 and TRBJ2-7, the complete variable domain reads EPEVTQTPSHQVTQMGQEVILRCVPISNHLYFYWYRQILGQKVEFLVSFYNNEISEKSEIFDDQFSVERPDGSNFTLKIRSTKLEDSAMYFCASNSDRGPYEQYFGPGTRLTVT.

This clonotype was picked up a small number of times. In DNA form, the CDR3 reads TGTGCCAGCAGCTTAGAGAGACAGGGGATTTACAATGAGCAGTTCTTC. Translating gives CASSLERQGIYNEQFF. This chain links TRBV7-9 with TRBJ2-1; 8 nucleotides line up with TRBD1. From germline, CDR1 is SEHNR and CDR2 FQNEAQ (reference sequence). This CDR3 comprises 16 residues. V dropped 1 base and J dropped 4; count of bases not matched to a gene: 6.

The table lists this clonotype with a few counts. The chain joins TRBV10-3 to TRBJ2-7; D may match TRBD1 or TRBD2 (5 bases each). The CDR3 loop spans 16 amino acids. V dropped 6 bases and J dropped 0 bases, with 18 bases sitting between them. CDR1 and CDR2 (germline): ENHRY, SYGVKD. This CDR3 reads CAIRNPGTDSSYEQYF. CDR3 in DNA: TGTGCCATCAGGAACCCCGGGACCGACAGCTCCTACGAGCAGTACTTC.

The chain joins TRBV6-1 to TRBJ2-5; 8 bases line up with TRBD1. Germline assignment: CDR1 MNHNS and CDR2 SASEGT. V lost 0 bases and J lost 4; bases outside the gene matches: 13. The CDR3 totals 18 residues. The DNA for the CDR3 is TGTGCCAGCAGTGAAGCGCGCCAGGGGGCGACTATCCGAGAGACCCAGTACTTC. This codes for CASSEARQGATIRETQYF.

In its sample, this clonotype was seen a few times. The genes are TRBV5-1 and TRBJ2-2, with 14 bases fitting TRBD2. The CDR3 covers 18 residues. V trimming: 4 bases; J trimming: 1 base; junction bases outside the gene matches: 6. CDR1 is SGHRS and CDR2 is YFSETQ in the germline V gene. This chain's CDR3 is CASSPAGLAGGNTGELFF. The DNA for the CDR3 is TGCGCCAGCAGCCCTGCAGGACTAGCGGGGGGGAACACCGGGGAGCTGTTTTTT. The entire variable domain, with the rest obtained from reference TRBV5-1 and TRBJ2-2, is as follows: KAGVTQTPRYLIKTRGQQVTLSCSPISGHRSVSWYQQTPGQGLQFLFEYFSETQRNKGNFPGRFSGRQFSNSRSEMNVSTLELGDSALYLCASSPAGLAGGNTGELFFGEGSRLTVL.

This clonotype was found many times. The chain joins TRBV29-1 to TRBJ2-5; D gene ambiguous. CDR1 is SQVTM and CDR2 is ANQGSEA in the germline V gene. V was clipped by 5 bases and J by 4 bases, with 11 bases between them. The CDR3 sequence is 12 residues long. CDR3 sequence: CSVSTPGETQYF. The DNA of the CDR3 is TGCAGCGTTAGCACTCCCGGAGAGACCCAGTACTTC.

The rearrangement uses TRBV11-3 and TRBJ2-2, with a possible D match to TRBD1 (6 bases). The germline gives CDR1 SGHNT, CDR2 YENEEA. The V and J ends lost 2 bases and 7 bases respectively, with 8 bases between them. The CDR3 contains 13 residues. The CDR3 DNA is TGTGCCAGCAGCTTAATCAGGGGCGGGGAGCTGTTTTTT. This gives the protein CASSLIRGGELFF.

The V and J genes are TRBV7-9 and TRBJ2-7, with D possibly being TRBD1 (6 bases). The CDR3 runs 14 residues. V lost 4 bases, J lost 4 bases, and 14 bases lay in between. The germline CDR1 and CDR2 sequences are SEHNR and FQNEAQ (reference sequence). The CDR3 nucleotides read TGTGCCAGCAGCTCGAACCCGACAGGTTACGAGCAGTACTTC. It codes for CASSSNPTGYEQYF.

This clonotype was observed a handful of times. The J gene is TRBJ1-2, the V gene TRBV5-1; TRBD1 is a possible D gene (5 bases). Trimming left V 1 base short and J 6 bases short, with 16 bases between. Germline CDR1 and CDR2: SGHRS and YFSETQ. This CDR3 comprises 15 residues. CDR3 in DNA: TGCGCCAGCAGCTTGTTTAGGGACGCCTCGGATGGCTACACCTTC. Translating gives CASSLFRDASDGYTF.

The V and J genes are TRBV6-1 and TRBJ2-7; 7 bases line up with TRBD2. Trimming took 6 bases from V and 4 from J; bases not matched to a gene: 12. The germline gives CDR1 MNHNS, CDR2 SASEGT. There are 15 residues in the CDR3. CDR3: CASRRAGVRAYEQYF. In DNA form, the CDR3 reads TGTGCCAGCAGGCGTGCGGGAGTGAGGGCTTACGAGCAGTACTTC.

This chain links TRBV3-1 with TRBJ2-7; the D is unclear. The V and J ends lost 0 bases and 7 bases respectively, with 22 bases between them. Per germline, CDR1 LGHDT and CDR2 YNNKEL (reference sequence). The CDR3 covers 17 residues. CDR3 DNA: TGTGCCAGCAGCCAAGAAGGTCGTAAGGGTCGGTTGGGAGAGCAGTACTTC. Protein sequence: CASSQEGRKGRLGEQYF.

The rearrangement uses TRBV20-1 and TRBJ2-3; D gene ambiguous. Germline CDR1 is DFQATT and CDR2 is SNEGSKA (reference sequence). Trimming stripped 2 bases from V and 1 base from J, with 7 bases between. CDR3 length equals 13 residues. The CDR3 loop reads CSARQVGTDTQYF. CDR3 sequence (DNA): TGCAGTGCTAGACAAGTGGGCACAGATACGCAGTATTTT.

V is TRBV20-1 and J is TRBJ2-7, with D unclear. Trimming cost V 6 bases and J 1 base, with 7 bases left between them. The CDR3 is 11 amino acids. From germline, CDR1 is DFQATT and CDR2 SNEGSKA (reference sequence). The chain's CDR3 is CSAPTSYEQYF. The CDR3 DNA follows: TGCAGTGCCCCGACGTCCTACGAGCAGTACTTC.

The V call is TRBV20-1, the J call TRBJ1-1, with TRBD1 matching 8 bases. J gave up 4 bases and V 2 bases, and 6 bases lay outside the gene matches. From germline, CDR1 is DFQATT and CDR2 SNEGSKA (reference sequence). The CDR3 sequence is 14 residues long. In DNA, the CDR3 is TGCAGTGCTAGATGGAATACAGGGGGCACTGAAGCTTTCTTT. This encodes CSARWNTGGTEAFF.

This clonotype has more than one count but fewer than ten. The rearrangement links TRBV5-1 to TRBJ2-1, with no clear D. Trimming removed 3 bases from V and 0 bases from J, with 13 bases in between. Germline-derived CDR1 and CDR2 are SGHRS and YFSETQ. The CDR3 sequence is 16 residues long. The CDR3 nucleotides read TGCGCCAGCAGCTGGCCCCCGGCGACCTCCTACAATGAGCAGTTCTTC. Its protein is CASSWPPATSYNEQFF.

In this sample, this clonotype turned up a few times. J is TRBJ2-1 and V is TRBV29-1; 10 bases agree with TRBD2. Germline V gene sequence: CDR1 SQVTM, CDR2 ANQGSEA. J lost 12 bases, V lost 4 bases, and 15 bases had no gene match. The length of the CDR3 is 15 residues. CDR3 sequence (DNA): TGCAGCGTTGCTCCTTCTAGCGGGAGCTCTATATTGCAGTTCTTC. Its protein product is CSVAPSSGSSILQFF.

This clonotype occurred a few times. The chain recombines TRBV6-1 with TRBJ1-2, with 8 bases aligning to TRBD1. The V segment lost 5 bases and the J segment 1 base; nucleotides outside the gene matches: 12. The CDR3 is made up of 17 amino acids. Germline CDR1 MNHNS, CDR2 SASEGT. DNA of the CDR3: TGTGCCAGCAGTCGGCGACAGACAGGGGTCGGTAACTATGGCTACACCTTC. The encoded protein is CASSRRQTGVGNYGYTF.

This clonotype was found a few times. The V and J genes are TRBV14 and TRBJ2-4; maybe TRBD2 (5 bases). Germline V CDR1 and CDR2: SGHDN, FVKESK. The CDR3 has 17 residues. Trimming stripped 3 bases from V and 0 bases from J, with 15 bases between. Written as DNA, the CDR3 is TGTGCCAGCAGCCAGGTCGCCGGGGTGGGAGCCAAAAACATTCAGTACTTC. Amino acid sequence: CASSQVAGVGAKNIQYF.